Sequencing of this T cell receptor beta chain was carried out in a study of neoadjuvant anti-PD-1 for oral cavity cancer. About this clone: As yet, its antigen is unknown.

Patients were newly diagnosed with stage II-IVA oral cavity squamous cell carcinoma without prior systemic or radiation treatment. Patients had HPV-negative, locally advanced oral cavity squamous cell carcinoma. Libraries were prepared by immunoSEQ multiplex PCR; TCRdb keeps only in-frame clonotypes and omits some of them. Of about 72,000 clones listed, around four fifths were seen once; the top ten hold 3% to 3.5%. This CDR3 is built from 15 residues. Looked up from germline, CDR1 is MNHNY and CDR2 is SVGAGI (reference sequence). Trimming left V 2 bases short and J 6 bases short, with 14 bases between. Study-wide points: With a few patients per group, TCR findings need larger cohorts. Higher pretreatment blood Treg/Th17 ratios correlated with higher pretreatment blood and lower post-treatment tumor TCRbeta clonality.

The chain links TRBV6-6 to TRBJ1-3; possible D gene TRBD1, 6 bases. The TCR originated in a person aged 40 to 85 with oral cavity squamous cell carcinoma. Sample: PBMCs, taken before nivolumab (anti-PD-1) treatment. This CDR3 reads CASSYGGGLVNTIYF. The DNA of the CDR3 is TGTGCCAGCAGTTACGGCGGGGGGCTCGTAAACACCATATATTTT.